This TCR beta chain is from a study of blood T cell repertoires in COVID-19. The V end lost 2 bases, the J end lost 3 bases, and 11 bases lay between the germline ends. Germline V lookup: CDR1 SGHRS, CDR2 YFSETQ. This CDR3 region has 15 residues. Only in-frame clones appear in the TCRdb table, and some are missing; sequencing was by immunoSEQ multiplex PCR. The sample shows 200,000 to 250,000 clones, 88% of them seen only once. The chain employs TRBV5-1 and TRBJ2-2; the D gene is possibly TRBD1 (6 bases). Sequences were obtained from PBMCs or T cells enriched from blood (not recorded which). This clonotype was obtained from a woman aged 30 to 39 who had been exposed to COVID-19. The CDR3 DNA reads TGCGCCAGCAGCTTCAGGGGAGCGGACACCGGGGAGCTGTTTTTT. Translation: CASSFRGADTGELFF.